This TCR beta chain originates from a study of response to subunit inactivated influenza vaccine. Study-wide findings and caveats: There was a suggestion from the authors that each seasonal influenza vaccination recruits few new T cells.

As concerns this clonotype: What it binds is not known.

From the RT-PCR reads, TCRdb called clonotypes with MiXCR, one entry per CDR3 protein. The data hold hundreds of thousands of distinct CDR3 sequences, with 15% to 17% observed a single time. Trimming removed 4 bases from V and 1 base from J; junction bases left unmatched: 6. This CDR3 has 15 residues. Germline V gives CDR1 SEHNR, CDR2 FQNEAQ (reference sequence). The sequence came from a man between 45 and 60 years old who received an inactivated influenza vaccine. The sample consisted of PBMCs from blood, taken approximately 12 days after vaccination. The chain is built from TRBV7-9 and TRBJ1-1; 7 positions match TRBD1. The CDR3 DNA reads as TGTGCCAGCAGCTCGACCCGGACAGGGAACACTGAAGCTTTCTTT. Residues: CASSSTRTGNTEAFF.